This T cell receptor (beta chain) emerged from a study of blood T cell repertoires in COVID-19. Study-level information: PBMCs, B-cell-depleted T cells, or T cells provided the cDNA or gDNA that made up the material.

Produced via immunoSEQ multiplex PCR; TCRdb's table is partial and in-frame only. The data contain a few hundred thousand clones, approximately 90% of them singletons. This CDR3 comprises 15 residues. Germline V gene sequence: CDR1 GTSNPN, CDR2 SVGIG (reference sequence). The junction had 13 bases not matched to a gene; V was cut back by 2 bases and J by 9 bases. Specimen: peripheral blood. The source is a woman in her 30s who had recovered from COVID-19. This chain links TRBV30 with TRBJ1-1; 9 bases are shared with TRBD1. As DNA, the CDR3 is TGTGCCTGGAGTCCCCCGGACAGGGGAACAAACAAAGCTTTCTTT. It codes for CAWSPPDRGTNKAFF. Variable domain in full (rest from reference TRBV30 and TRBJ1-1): SQTIHQWPATLVQPVGSPLSLECTVEGTSNPNLYWYRQAAGRGLQLLFYSVGIGQISSEVPQNLSASRPQDRQFILSSKKLLLSDSGFYLCAWSPPDRGTNKAFFGQGTRLTVV.